These 2 T cell receptor beta chains were all obtained from the same sample, sequenced in a study of T cell responses to AZD1222 COVID-19 vaccine. Libraries were prepared by immunoSEQ multiplex PCR; TCRdb keeps only in-frame clonotypes and omits some of them. This table has 100,000 to 150,000 clones, 80% to 90% appearing once. Sequences were derived from peripheral blood, sampled on day 0 of AZD1222 vaccination. These receptors were collected from an adult in good health.

The CDR3 sequence is CASGLNTRSEQFF. CDR3 in DNA: TGTGCTAGTGGTTTGAACACTAGGTCTGAGCAGTTCTTC. This rearrangement joins TRBV12-5 to TRBJ2-1, with a tentative D call TRBD2 (5 bases). Germline V gene lookup returns CDR1 LGHNT and CDR2 FRNRAP. The CDR3 spans 13 residues. With 2 bases removed from V and 9 bases from J, the gap between germline ends came to 11 bases.

J is TRBJ1-1 and V is TRBV7-6; D gene unclear. The CDR3 has 13 amino acids. V gave up 5 bases and J gave up 1 base, with 8 bases separating them. The germline V gene has CDR1 SGHVS and CDR2 FNYEAQ. The DNA of the CDR3 is TGTGCCAGCAGCGAACAGCAGAACACTGAAGCTTTCTTT. Protein: CASSEQQNTEAFF. The variable domain in full, completed from reference TRBV7-6 and TRBJ1-1, reads GAGVSQSPRYKVTKRGQDVALRCDPISGHVSLYWYRQALGQGPEFLTYFNYEAQQDKSGLPNDRFSAERPEGSISTLTIQRTEQRDSAMYRCASSEQQNTEAFFGQGTRLTVV.